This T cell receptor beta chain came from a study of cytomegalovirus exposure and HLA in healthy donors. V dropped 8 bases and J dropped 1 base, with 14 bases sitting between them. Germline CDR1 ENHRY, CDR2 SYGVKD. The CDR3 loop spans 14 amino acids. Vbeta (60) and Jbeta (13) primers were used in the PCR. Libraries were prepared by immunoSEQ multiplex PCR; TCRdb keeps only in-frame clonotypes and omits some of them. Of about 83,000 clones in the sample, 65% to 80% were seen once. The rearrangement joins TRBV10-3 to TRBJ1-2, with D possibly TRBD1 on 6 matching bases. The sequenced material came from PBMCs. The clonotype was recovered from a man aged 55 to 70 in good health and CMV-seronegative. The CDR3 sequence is CAIGGGLYNYGYTF. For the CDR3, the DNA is TGTGCCATCGGTGGGGGGCTATATAACTATGGCTACACCTTC.